One sample yielded the 21 T cell receptor beta chains listed below, sequenced in a study of radiation and T cells in renal cell carcinoma. Sample time point: baseline pretreatment blood. Described treatment: 15 Gy SBRT to primary tumor, nephrectomy 4 weeks later. Libraries were prepared by immunoSEQ multiplex PCR; TCRdb keeps only in-frame clonotypes and omits some of them. The sample has 100,000 to 150,000 clones, around 83% seen once; the top ten hold around 3%. The material was blood, obtained from a patient whose treatment included radiotherapy and nephrectomy. These receptors were obtained from a woman aged 55-70 years with renal cell carcinoma.

The chain has TRBV5-8 and TRBJ1-5; the D is unclear. V was clipped by 0 bases and J by 6 bases, with 4 bases between them. The CDR3 contains 12 residues. From germline, CDR1 is SGHTS and CDR2 YDEGEE. The CDR3 loop reads CASSLVAQPQHF. The DNA for the CDR3 is TGTGCCAGCAGCTTGGTGGCTCAGCCCCAGCATTTT.

V gene TRBV18 combines with J gene TRBJ1-5, with 7 bases matching TRBD1. V trimming: 3 bases; J trimming: 7 bases; junction bases outside the gene matches: 6. CDR1 KGHSH and CDR2 LQKENI come from the germline V gene. The CDR3 covers 14 residues. CDR3 sequence (DNA): TGTGCCAGCTCACCGACAGGGAAGGTCCAGCCCCAGCATTTT. It specifies CASSPTGKVQPQHF.

The chain couples TRBV7-9 to TRBJ2-7; D call uncertain. CDR1 and CDR2 (germline): SEHNR, FQNEAQ (reference sequence). V was shortened by 4 bases and J by 5 bases, with 12 bases between the two germline ends. This CDR3 region has 13 residues. In nucleotides, the CDR3 is TGTGCCAGCAGCTCAAGCCCGGAGCACGAGCAGTACTTC. Translation: CASSSSPEHEQYF. The full variable domain, in which reference TRBV7-9 and TRBJ2-7 provide the parts outside the CDR3, is DTGVSQNPRHKITKRGQNVTFRCDPISEHNRLYWYRQTLGQGPEFLTYFQNEAQLEKSRLLSDRFSAERPKGSFSTLEIQRTEQGDSAMYLCASSSSPEHEQYFGPGTRLTVT.

The rearrangement joins TRBV7-2 to TRBJ1-4; 9 nucleotides match TRBD1. Germline CDR1 is SGHTA and CDR2 is FQGNSA. V was pared by 4 bases and J by 5 bases, with 5 bases of the junction left unmatched. The CDR3 extends over 15 amino acids. CDR3 DNA: TGTGCCAGCAGCTGGGCCGGGACAGGGAATGAAAAACTGTTTTTT. Translating gives CASSWAGTGNEKLFF.

This chain uses TRBV6-1 with TRBJ2-1, with D unresolved. V gave up 3 bases and J gave up 9 bases, with 18 bases separating them. CDR3 size: 15 residues. Germline V lookup: CDR1 MNHNS, CDR2 SASEGT. The CDR3 is CASSDRWRAHGEQFF. The CDR3 bases are TGTGCCAGCAGTGACCGCTGGAGAGCGCACGGTGAGCAGTTCTTC.

The V gene is TRBV30, the J gene TRBJ1-3, with unresolved D. Germline lookup yields CDR1 GTSNPN and CDR2 SVGIG (reference sequence). V was cut by 2 bases and J by 3 bases, with 2 bases left in between. The CDR3 spans 11 residues. The CDR3 here is CAWSYGNTIYF. CDR3 DNA: TGTGCCTGGAGTTATGGAAACACCATATATTTT.

The CDR3 nucleotides read TGTGCCAGCAGGAGGACATCTGTCGCAACTAATGAAAAACTGTTTTTT. Residues: CASRRTSVATNEKLFF. The chain links TRBV27 to TRBJ1-4; maybe TRBD1 (5 bases). V lost 6 bases and J lost 0, with 14 bases in between. CDR1 is MNHEY, CDR2 SMNVEV, per germline (reference sequence). There are 16 residues in the CDR3.

The table lists this clone with a count of one. The chain links TRBV6-1 to TRBJ1-2; 10 nucleotides match TRBD1. Germline CDR1 MNHNS, CDR2 SASEGT. J gave up 3 bases and V 4 bases, and 8 bases lay outside the gene matches. CDR3 size: 16 residues. The CDR3 region is CASSALGGQGYYGYTF. CDR3 DNA sequence: TGTGCCAGCAGTGCCCTAGGGGGACAGGGGTACTATGGCTACACCTTC.

The genes are TRBV4-1 and TRBJ2-5; a possible D gene is TRBD1 (5 bases). The CDR3 sequence is 16 residues long. Deletions cut 1 base from V and 4 bases from J, with 16 bases between. The V gene's germline CDR1 is MGHRA and CDR2 YSYEKL. The DNA of the CDR3 is TGCGCCAGCAGCCAAGTTGTCGGTAGCAGGGTAGAGACCCAGTACTTC. Its translation is CASSQVVGSRVETQYF.

The J gene is TRBJ1-2, the V gene TRBV6-6; D remains unclear. Germline V gene sequence: CDR1 MNHNY, CDR2 SVGAGI (reference sequence). Deletions cut 6 bases from V and 8 bases from J, with 13 bases between. The CDR3 contains 12 residues. CDR3 bases: TGTGCCAGCAGGGTGGAGGTCGGGGGCTACACCTTC. It codes for CASRVEVGGYTF.

This clone came up once. The chain couples TRBV9 to TRBJ2-7; 9 bases are shared with TRBD2. CDR1 and CDR2 from the germline V gene are SGDLS and YYNGEE. With V trimmed by 3 bases and J by 2 bases, 6 bases remained unmatched. The length of the CDR3 is 15 residues. Written as DNA, the CDR3 is TGTGCCAGCAGCGCGGTGACTAGCGGCGCCTACGAGCAGTACTTC. Translation gives CASSAVTSGAYEQYF.

The J gene is TRBJ2-2, the V gene TRBV6-1; D unclear. V was clipped by 4 bases and J by 5 bases, with 11 bases between them. CDR3 length: 14 residues. Germline loops: CDR1 MNHNS, CDR2 SASEGT. In nucleotides, the CDR3 is TGTGCCAGCAGTGTGGGCATGGTGACCGGGGAGCTGTTTTTT. Amino acids: CASSVGMVTGELFF.

Turning to this clone: Additional DNA sequences in this sample encode the identical CDR3. This rearrangement joins TRBV29-1 to TRBJ1-1, with 7 bases identical to TRBD1. Germline lookup yields CDR1 SQVTM and CDR2 ANQGSEA. The length of the CDR3 is 15 residues. CDR3 residues: CSADGGGTGQERAFF. The CDR3 DNA sequence: TGCAGTGCCGATGGAGGGGGCACAGGACAAGAGCGAGCTTTCTTT.

The J gene is TRBJ2-7, the V gene TRBV27, with D perhaps given as TRBD1 or TRBD2 (5 bases each). Trimming stripped 0 bases from V and 6 bases from J, with 15 bases between. The CDR3 covers 15 residues. Germline values: CDR1 MNHEY, CDR2 SMNVEV (reference sequence). The CDR3 region is CASSLSGTTPPEQYF. CDR3 bases: TGTGCCAGCAGTTTATCCGGGACCACCCCGCCCGAGCAGTACTTC.

This chain connects TRBV30 to TRBJ1-2; D not certain. V lost 0 bases and J lost 8, with 13 bases in between. CDR1 is GTSNPN and CDR2 is SVGIG in the germline V gene (reference sequence). There are 13 residues in the CDR3. DNA of the CDR3: TGTGCCTGGAGTGTACCCCCTGATAGCGGCTACACCTTC. As protein: CAWSVPPDSGYTF.

The chain employs TRBV28 and TRBJ1-6; D is ambiguous. This CDR3 comprises 12 residues. Germline-derived CDR1 and CDR2 are MDHEN and SYDVKM. The ends were cut back, 6 bases at V and 10 bases at J, with 10 bases in the middle. The CDR3 coding sequence is TGTGCCAGCAGCCGAGGACGGTCACCCCTCCACTTT. This translates into CASSRGRSPLHF.

The rearrangement uses TRBV7-6 and TRBJ2-5; unclear D gene. V lost 1 base and J lost 5, with 11 bases in between. This CDR3 is built from 14 residues. Germline values: CDR1 SGHVS, CDR2 FNYEAQ. The CDR3 DNA is TGTGCCAGCAGCTTAGGTTACAGTTTGGAGACCCAGTACTTC. Encoded protein: CASSLGYSLETQYF.

The chain couples TRBV7-2 to TRBJ2-5, with D unclear. This CDR3 is built from 14 residues. The germline CDR1 and CDR2 sequences are SGHTA and FQGNSA. Deletions cut 8 bases from V and 4 bases from J, with 17 bases between. The CDR3: CASGGGALVETQYF. CDR3 in DNA: TGTGCCAGCGGCGGCGGAGCATTGGTAGAGACCCAGTACTTC.

The V and J genes are TRBV15 and TRBJ2-7; unclear D gene. CDR3 size: 13 residues. CDR1 is LNHNV and CDR2 is YYDKDF in the germline V gene (reference sequence). V lost 0 bases to trimming and J lost 5 bases, with 8 bases between them. DNA of the CDR3: TGTGCCACCAGCAGAGACGGGTCCGACGAGCAGTACTTC. It yields the protein CATSRDGSDEQYF.

As concerns this clone: Other DNA sequences in this specimen translate into the identical CDR3. The chain links TRBV5-6 to TRBJ1-6; TRBD1 might be the D (6 bases). Trimming cost V 1 base and J 1 base, with 6 bases left between them. The CDR3 runs to 15 residues. CDR1 is SGHDT, CDR2 YYEEEE, per germline. CDR3 in amino acids: CASSLRGSYNSPLHF. In DNA form, the CDR3 reads TGTGCCAGCAGCTTGAGGGGGTCCTATAATTCACCCCTCCACTTT.

V and J are TRBV11-2 and TRBJ2-1; D is unresolved. Germline loops: CDR1 SGHAT, CDR2 FQNNGV. The CDR3 is 13 residues long. V was clipped by 5 bases and J by 1 base, with 6 bases between them. The CDR3 sequence: CASSTGSYNEQFF. The CDR3 DNA reads as TGTGCCAGCAGCACTGGGTCCTACAATGAGCAGTTCTTC.